A selection of T cell receptor beta chains follows, all from one sample in a study of T cells in Graves' hyperthyroidism and ophthalmopathy. TCRdb recomputed calls from the multiplex PCR reads with MiXCR, one row per CDR3 protein. There are around 420,000 distinct CDR3 sequences in the sample; around 16% occur only once, and roughly 8% lies in the top ten. Sample: blood. The receptors come from a woman between 18 and 29 years old with Graves' hyperthyroidism. Each CDR3 is given with its conserved first and last residue. Fields, in order: V gene, clone size, J gene, D gene, CDR3 protein, CDR3 DNA. The D gene is left open where the match is weak. Expanded clones get a size class; other rows say once, few or many, or leave the size out.

TRBV11-2	many	TRBJ2-7	-	CASSLDPGVSYEQYF	TGTGCCAGCAGCTTAGATCCAGGCGTCTCCTACGAGCAGTACTTC
TRBV7-9	many	TRBJ2-7	-	CASRSDFAYEQYF	TGTGCCAGCAGATCGGACTTTGCCTACGAGCAGTACTTC
TRBV6-1	few	TRBJ2-3	-	CASSYLRVADTQYF	TGTGCCAGCAGTTATCTCAGGGTCGCAGATACGCAGTATTTT
TRBV20-1	many	TRBJ1-5	TRBD1	CSARGTGGNQPQHF	TGCAGTGCTAGAGGGACAGGGGGCAATCAGCCCCAGCATTTT
TRBV4-1	-	TRBJ2-3	-	CASSQRAAYSTDTQYF	TGCGCCAGCAGCCAACGGGCAGCCTATAGCACAGATACGCAGTATTTT
TRBV7-8	-	TRBJ2-3	-	CALGGGRTDTQYF	TGTGCCTTGGGGGGGGGCCGCACAGATACGCAGTATTTT
TRBV6-2/TRBV6-3	many	TRBJ2-2	TRBD2	CASSSPVEGRDTGELFF	TGTGCCAGCAGTTCTCCCGTGGAGGGGAGGGACACCGGGGAGCTGTTTTTT
TRBV24-1	many	TRBJ2-7	-	CATSENSYEQYF	TGTGCCACCAGTGAGAACAGCTACGAGCAGTACTTC
TRBV28	-	TRBJ2-5	-	CASSRIHGRETQYF	TGTGCCAGCAGTCGAATACACGGACGTGAGACCCAGTACTTC
TRBV9	many	TRBJ2-7	-	CASSVGAGAYEQYF	TGTGCCAGCAGCGTAGGTGCCGGGGCCTACGAGCAGTACTTC
TRBV5-1	-	TRBJ1-2	-	CASSLNGEGGYTF	TGCGCCAGCAGCTTAAACGGGGAAGGTGGCTACACCTTC
TRBV5-1	many	TRBJ1-2	TRBD1	CASSAGQGLNYGYTF	TGCGCCAGCAGCGCCGGACAGGGGTTGAACTATGGCTACACCTTC
TRBV6-9	many	TRBJ2-1	TRBD2	CASSYIWTSGSYNEQFF	TGTGCCAGCAGTTATATTTGGACTAGCGGGTCCTACAATGAGCAGTTCTTC
TRBV30	-	TRBJ2-7	-	CAWRGDGSYEQYF	TGTGCCTGGAGAGGGGACGGCTCCTACGAGCAGTACTTC
TRBV9	few	TRBJ2-5	-	CASSVGGTSKETQYF	TGTGCCAGCAGCGTAGGGGGGACTTCCAAAGAGACCCAGTACTTC
TRBV19	-	TRBJ2-1	TRBD2	CASSIVTSVDNEQFF	TGTGCCAGTAGTATAGTGACTAGCGTCGACAATGAGCAGTTCTTC
TRBV20-1	many	TRBJ2-1	TRBD2	CSAIAGSSYNEQFF	TGCAGTGCTATAGCGGGGAGCTCCTACAATGAGCAGTTCTTC
TRBV19	many	TRBJ1-4	-	CASTIGQYEKLFF	TGTGCCAGTACCATCGGACAGTATGAAAAACTGTTTTTT
TRBV5-8	-	TRBJ2-5	-	CASSLGGWGPRGQYF	TGTGCCAGCAGCTTGGGAGGTTGGGGGCCGCGGGGCCAGTACTTC
TRBV20-1	many	TRBJ1-4	-	CSAPRGATNEKLFF	TGCAGTGCCCCCCGGGGCGCAACTAATGAAAAACTGTTTTTT
TRBV15	-	TRBJ2-3	-	CATSRGGLDTQYF	TGTGCCACCAGCAGAGGAGGGTTAGATACGCAGTATTTT
TRBV19	-	TRBJ2-7	TRBD2	CATLIAGVDYEQYF	TGTGCCACCCTGATAGCGGGGGTGGACTACGAGCAGTACTTC
TRBV7-3	many	TRBJ2-1	-	CASSPFGAVGLGPVEQFF	TGTGCCAGCAGCCCGTTTGGCGCCGTTGGACTCGGACCAGTTGAGCAGTTCTTC
TRBV29-1	many	TRBJ2-3	TRBD2	CSAIRTSGTDTQYF	TGCAGCGCCATCCGGACTAGTGGGACAGATACGCAGTATTTT
TRBV5-1	-	TRBJ2-3	-	CASSLWGESGTDTQYF	TGCGCCAGCAGCTTGTGGGGGGAATCGGGCACAGATACGCAGTATTTT
TRBV19	-	TRBJ2-4	-	CASSILLDGLAKNIQYF	TGTGCCAGTAGTATACTTTTGGACGGATTAGCCAAAAACATTCAGTACTTC
TRBV12-5	few	TRBJ2-3	-	CASGLSLGTQYF	TGTGCTAGTGGTTTATCGCTAGGTACGCAGTATTTT
TRBV20-1	many	TRBJ2-5	TRBD2	CSASTGLEAETQYF	TGCAGTGCTAGTACGGGACTAGAGGCAGAGACCCAGTACTTC
TRBV7-9	-	TRBJ2-2	-	CASSWGRLNTGELFF	TGTGCCAGCAGCTGGGGACGGCTGAACACCGGGGAGCTGTTTTTT
TRBV7-9	-	TRBJ2-1	-	CASSSPARTYNEQFF	TGTGCCAGCAGCTCGCCTGCGAGGACTTACAATGAGCAGTTCTTC
TRBV5-1	many	TRBJ2-3	TRBD1	CASSLFRGHIDTQYF	TGCGCCAGCAGCTTGTTTAGGGGGCATATAGATACGCAGTATTTT
TRBV10-3	many	TRBJ2-7	TRBD1	CATWDRGSDEQYF	TGTGCCACCTGGGACAGGGGTTCGGACGAGCAGTACTTC
TRBV2	many	TRBJ2-5	TRBD2	CASSVRLAETQYF	TGTGCCAGCAGTGTGAGACTAGCGGAGACCCAGTACTTC
TRBV20-1	few	TRBJ2-7	TRBD2	CSAREGTSGDLRQYF	TGCAGTGCTAGAGAGGGGACTAGCGGGGATTTACGGCAGTACTTC
TRBV6-1	few	TRBJ2-5	-	CASNWEKETQYF	TGTGCCAGCAATTGGGAGAAAGAGACCCAGTACTTC
TRBV12-3/TRBV12-4	many	TRBJ2-1	TRBD2	CASSLEAGGPNEQFF	TGTGCCAGCAGTTTAGAAGCGGGAGGGCCAAATGAGCAGTTCTTC
TRBV12-3/TRBV12-4	-	TRBJ1-2	TRBD1	CASGTGSYGYTF	TGTGCCAGCGGGACAGGAAGCTATGGCTACACCTTC
TRBV6-1	few	TRBJ1-5	TRBD1	CANLTGTGSEQPQHF	TGTGCCAACCTCACCGGGACAGGGTCTGAGCAGCCCCAGCATTTT
TRBV7-9	many	TRBJ2-7	-	CASSVRDIHYEQYF	TGTGCCAGCAGCGTCCGGGACATACACTACGAGCAGTACTTC
TRBV12-3/TRBV12-4	-	TRBJ1-6	TRBD1	CASRGQGRSPLHF	TGTGCCAGCAGGGGACAGGGTCGTTCACCCCTCCACTTT
TRBV10-3	many	TRBJ2-7	TRBD2	CATHLSGNNYEQYF	TGTGCCACCCACCTCAGCGGGAACAACTACGAGCAGTACTTC